A selection of T cell receptor beta chains follows, all from one sample in a study of T cell repertoires and HLA-DP antigens. Repertoires were generated with immunoSEQ multiplex PCR, while TCRdb's copy carries only in-frame clones and drops some. The table has about 73,000 clones, around three quarters seen once. Their antigens remain unidentified. The sample comprised CD4+ T cells from PBMCs. These receptors were taken from a man aged 55-75 years in good health and CMV-seronegative. The CDR3 runs from the conserved cysteine through the conserved F or W. The D gene is left open where the match is weak.

TRBD1 | TRBV7-8 | CASSLGQGRDLTQHF
. | TRBV5-4 | CASSLATASLGGYTF
. | TRBV5-4 | CASSWRERGEQFF
TRBD2 | TRBV4-1 | CASSRLTSLGETQYF
. | TRBV7-6 | CASSLVYSNEQFF
TRBD1 | TRBV18 | CASSPSGQAYNEQFF
TRBD1 | TRBV7-9 | CASSSGGGADTQYF
. | TRBV19 | CASSNPYSNQPQHF
. | TRBV18 | CASSPSDTQYF
TRBD2 | TRBV5-1 | CASSLTSGSADTQYF
. | TRBV11-2 | CASSLAQGIGEQYF
TRBD2 | TRBV5-6 | CASSLVLREATDTQYF
. | TRBV7-9 | CASSLDRNTGELFF
TRBD2 | TRBV6-6 | CASADRGGSYNEQFF
TRBD2 | TRBV6-1 | CASSTLAVGELFF
. | TRBV20-1 | CSGSSNTEAFF
TRBD2 | TRBV9 | CASSVQGSGGYEQYF
TRBD2 | TRBV5-4 | CASSSGLAGGILDEQFF
TRBD1 | TRBV7-2 | CASSTSGTANTGELFF
. | TRBV30 | CAWGRGRPSGYTF
. | TRBV30 | CAWRSRQGNQPQHF
. | TRBV19 | CASSPNRDTEAFF
TRBD1 | TRBV4-1 | CASSQGEGQGAGEQYF
. | TRBV27 | CASSLRRTDTQYF
. | TRBV5-1 | CASSLTSEMNTEAFF
. | TRBV7-2 | CASRGDSGGTDTQYF
. | TRBV7-2 | CASSLGGNTIYF
TRBD2 | TRBV25-1 | CASSDLGSGRVDIQYF
. | TRBV5-1 | CASSLSWGPEAEAFF
TRBD1 | TRBV5-1 | CASSTVPGQGPTEAFF
. | TRBV9 | CASSVLGPPDTEAFF
TRBD2 | TRBV4-1 | CASSQGLATAKNIQYF